This T cell receptor (beta chain) was captured by sequencing in a study of OX40 agonist ivuxolimab in advanced cancers. Across the whole study: Subjects had a mean age of about 60 years, with a range of roughly 20 to 79; almost 85% were male. Study-wide results and caveats: The CD4+ and CD8+ T cells in the blood had expanded clonally by week 6 at 0.1 to 3.0 mg/kg.

Libraries were prepared by immunoSEQ multiplex PCR; TCRdb keeps only in-frame clonotypes and omits some of them. This sample carries 85,000 to 95,000 clones, approximately 92% of them seen once, and the ten largest clones take 0.33%. Autoimmune disease history or systemic immunosuppression led to patient exclusion. A remark on this clone: Its cognate antigen is unknown.

The length of the CDR3 is 14 residues. V trimming: 7 bases; J trimming: 1 base; junction bases outside the gene matches: 5. Germline V gene data show CDR1 as SNHLY and CDR2 as FYNNEI. The source of this sequence is an adult with an advanced solid tumor such as melanoma, head and neck, liver or kidney cancer. The chain joins TRBV2 to TRBJ2-3; 7 bases are shared with TRBD2. Sample: CD4+ or CD8+ T cells sorted from blood, taken in a trial of the OX40 agonist ivuxolimab. The CDR3 sequence is CASTTSWGTDTQYF. The CDR3 DNA is TGTGCCAGCACGACTAGCTGGGGCACAGATACGCAGTATTTT.